The subject of this entry is one T cell receptor (beta chain). Its target is unknown. Method: immunoSEQ multiplex PCR; TCRdb's copy keeps in-frame clones and lacks some. This table has approximately 180,000 clones, approximately 92% appearing once. The CDR3 runs 15 residues. Trimming took 0 bases from V and 2 from J, leaving 10 bases between them. Germline lookup yields CDR1 SGDLS and CDR2 YYNGEE. This record belongs to a study of T cell responses to AZD1222 COVID-19 vaccine. Broader study findings: CD4 TCRs linked to vaccination spanned spike, dominating at 160-218 and 743-854. Donors in the cohort were predominantly white British and more often female, and clonal diversity was possibly underestimated. Without day 14 samples, only post-peak T cell repertoires were studied.

The chain joins TRBV9 to TRBJ2-3; D is unclear. The specimen comprised peripheral blood, sampled 28 days after the second dose of the MenACWY control vaccine. This receptor was identified in an adult who received the MenACWY meningococcal vaccine as a control. DNA of the CDR3: TGTGCCAGCAGCGTAGCAAGTTCTCCCACAGATACGCAGTATTTT. It translates to CASSVASSPTDTQYF.